This T cell receptor beta chain was observed in a study of shared clonotypes between healthy human individuals. Findings and limits, study-wide: Memory subsets generally showed smaller estimated richness than naive subsets did. Sorted-subset samples were not fully sequenced, rarefaction indicated. Some clonotypes were shared by all four sorted-subset donors, while others were not shared. The non-shared ones had lower generation probabilities than the shared ones.

Note on this clone: The antigen remains unidentified.

Using immunoSEQ multiplex PCR, the repertoire was profiled, and TCRdb retains in-frame clones only, with some absent. The sample shows approximately 100,000 clones, more than 65% of them seen only once. With 4 bases clipped from V and 4 bases from J, the junction kept 11 bases outside the gene matches. Germline V gene lookup returns CDR1 SGHNT and CDR2 YYREEE (reference sequence). The CDR3 is made up of 17 amino acids. The sequence derives from a young woman in good health. The chain carries TRBV5-4 and TRBJ2-1, with TRBD2 matching over 10 bases. The sample taken for sequencing was memory CD8+ T cells sorted from blood. Subset described: CD45RO+ cells pooled with CCR7-negative TemRA cells. The chain's CDR3 is CASSPAVASGGYNEQFF. The CDR3 DNA reads TGTGCCAGCAGCCCGGCGGTAGCTAGCGGGGGATACAATGAGCAGTTCTTC.